Below, 7 T cell receptor beta chains from the same sample are listed, as sequenced in a study of control samples from healthy donors and cancer patients (dated by TCRdb to 2019 to 2021). Libraries came from the immunoSEQ multiplex PCR assay. TCRdb took this table from immuneACCESS and kept in-frame rearrangements with V and J called. Such tables lack part of the clones; where checked against another copy, unresolved V genes explain under half of the gap, and the rest is unexplained. The sample has 75,000 to 100,000 clones on record, about 91% of them singletons. 13% to 15% of the sample lies in the top ten. What was sequenced was blood. Receptors originate from a man aged 25 to 40 in good health.

The chain recombines TRBV14 with TRBJ2-3; 7 bases match TRBD2. Germline CDR1 is SGHDN and CDR2 is FVKESK. V shed 2 bases, J shed 1 base, and the junction held 3 bases outside the gene matches. This CDR3 has 15 residues. The CDR3 nucleotides read TGTGCCAGCAGCCAAATCCGGGGGGGCACAGATACGCAGTATTTT. This translates into CASSQIRGGTDTQYF.

The chain's CDR3 is CASRGTGGEKLFF. The CDR3 DNA reads as TGTGCCAGCAGAGGGACAGGGGGTGAAAAACTGTTTTTT. The chain uses TRBV12-3 or TRBV12-4 and TRBJ1-4, with 11 bases lining up with TRBD1. The ends lost 6 bases at V and 7 bases at J; junction bases unmatched: 1. There are 13 residues in the CDR3.

This chain joins TRBV7-8 and TRBJ2-1; no firm D call. V was shortened by 5 bases and J by 8 bases, with 13 bases between the two germline ends. Per the germline V gene, CDR1 is SGHVS and CDR2 is FQNEAQ. CDR3 length equals 13 residues. The CDR3 spells CASSLLVLDEQFF. The CDR3 DNA reads as TGTGCCAGCAGCCTGTTAGTACTCGATGAGCAGTTCTTC.

This chain connects TRBV6-5 to TRBJ1-2; the D gene is possibly TRBD1 (6 bases). The CDR3 is made up of 14 amino acids. V was shortened by 11 bases and J by 3 bases, with 19 bases between the two germline ends. CDR1 is MNHEY, CDR2 SVGAGI, per germline. The CDR3 region is CAARRGGADYGYTF. CDR3 DNA: TGTGCCGCTCGCCGCGGGGGCGCAGACTATGGCTACACCTTC.

Regarding this clone: Other DNA variants within this sample encode the same CDR3. CDR3: CASRLGSSYEQYF. CDR3 coding DNA: TGTGCCAGCAGGCTAGGAAGTTCCTACGAGCAGTACTTC. The rearrangement joins TRBV5-4 to TRBJ2-7; D unresolved. The CDR3 has 13 residues. Germline V gives CDR1 SGHNT, CDR2 YYREEE (reference sequence). V was trimmed by 5 bases and J by 1 base, leaving 10 bases between them. The full variable domain, completed using reference TRBV5-4 and TRBJ2-7, is ETGVTQSPTHLIKTRGQQVTLRCSSQSGHNTVSWYQQALGQGPQFIFQYYREEENGRGNFPPRFSGLQFPNYSSELNVNALELDDSALYLCASRLGSSYEQYFGPGTRLTVT.

The chain links TRBV5-8 to TRBJ2-1; D may be TRBD2 (5 bases). This CDR3 comprises 15 residues. CDR1 is SGHTS and CDR2 is YDEGEE in the germline V gene. The germline V and J ends were trimmed by 1 base and 4 bases, with 12 bases remaining between them. The CDR3 sequence is CASSLTRGLYNEQFF. For the CDR3, the DNA is TGTGCCAGCAGCTTGACTAGAGGTTTATACAATGAGCAGTTCTTC.

The chain recombines TRBV27 with TRBJ2-1; weak D call: TRBD2 (5 bases). V was pared by 5 bases and J by 3 bases, with 11 bases between. The CDR3 is 14 amino acids. The germline gives CDR1 MNHEY, CDR2 SMNVEV (reference sequence). CDR3 region: CASSGLGLYNEQFF. CDR3 in DNA: TGTGCCAGCAGTGGACTCGGACTCTACAATGAGCAGTTCTTC.